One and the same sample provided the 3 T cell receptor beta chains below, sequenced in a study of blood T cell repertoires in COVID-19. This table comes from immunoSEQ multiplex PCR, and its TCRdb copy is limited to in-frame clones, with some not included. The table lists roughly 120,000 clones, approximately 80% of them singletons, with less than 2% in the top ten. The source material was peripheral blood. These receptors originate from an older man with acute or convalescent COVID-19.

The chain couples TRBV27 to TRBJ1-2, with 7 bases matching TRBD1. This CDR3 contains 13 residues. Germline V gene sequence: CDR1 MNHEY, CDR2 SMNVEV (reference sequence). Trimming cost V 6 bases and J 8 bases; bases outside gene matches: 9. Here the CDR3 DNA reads TGTGCCAGCAGCTTCAAGACAGGGAGCGGCTACACCTTC. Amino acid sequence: CASSFKTGSGYTF.

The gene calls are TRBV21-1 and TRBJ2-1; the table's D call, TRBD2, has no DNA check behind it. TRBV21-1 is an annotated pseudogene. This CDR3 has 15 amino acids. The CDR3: CASSKGGSGYNEQFF. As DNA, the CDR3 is TGTGCCAGCAGCAAAGGGGGTAGCGGTTACAATGAGCAGTTCTTC.

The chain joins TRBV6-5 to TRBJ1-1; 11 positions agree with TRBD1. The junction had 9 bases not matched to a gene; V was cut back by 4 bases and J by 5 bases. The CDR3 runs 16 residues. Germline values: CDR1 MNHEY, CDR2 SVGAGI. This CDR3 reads CASSSWTGGFGTEAFF. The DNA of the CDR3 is TGTGCCAGCAGTTCGTGGACAGGGGGCTTTGGAACTGAAGCTTTCTTT.